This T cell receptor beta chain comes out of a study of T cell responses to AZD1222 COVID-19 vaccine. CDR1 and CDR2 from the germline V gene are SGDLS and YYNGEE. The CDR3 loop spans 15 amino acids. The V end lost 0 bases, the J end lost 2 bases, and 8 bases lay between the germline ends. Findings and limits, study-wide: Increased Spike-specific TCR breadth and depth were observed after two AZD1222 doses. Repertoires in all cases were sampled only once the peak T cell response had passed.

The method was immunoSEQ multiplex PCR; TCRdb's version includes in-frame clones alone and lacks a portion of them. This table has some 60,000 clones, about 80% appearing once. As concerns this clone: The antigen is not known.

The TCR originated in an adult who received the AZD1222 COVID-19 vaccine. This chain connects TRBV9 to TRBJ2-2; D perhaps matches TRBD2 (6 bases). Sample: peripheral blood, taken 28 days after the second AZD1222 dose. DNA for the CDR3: TGTGCCAGCAGCGTAGCGGGAGATAACACCGGGGAGCTGTTTTTT. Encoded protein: CASSVAGDNTGELFF. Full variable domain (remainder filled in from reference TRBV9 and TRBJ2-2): DSGVTQTPKHLITATGQRVTLRCSPRSGDLSVYWYQQSLDQGLQFLIQYYNGEERAKGNILERFSAQQFPDLHSELNLSSLELGDSALYFCASSVAGDNTGELFFGEGSRLTVL.